Listed here is a single TCR beta chain. Antigen specificity is unknown. This CDR3 comprises 19 residues. Germline V lookup: CDR1 MNHNS, CDR2 SASEGT. Trimming at V came to 3 bases and at J to 0 bases, leaving 13 bases not matched to a gene. These data originate in a study of cytomegalovirus exposure and HLA in healthy donors. Study overall: Membership in the Caucasian-associated ancestry cluster was found for 65% to 85% of fewer than 450 genotyped donors. Study-wide results and limits: It was reported in a later analysis that an Asian-associated ancestry cluster showed fewer N-insertions than the approximately 690-donor mean. Earlier analysis yielded a pattern in which most TCR beta V segments were productive about 90% or about 30% of the time.

Amplification used 60 Vbeta primers and 13 Jbeta primers. Here immunoSEQ multiplex PCR was the method, and the copy in TCRdb shows in-frame clones only, minus some. The sample lists some 170,000 clones; 83% were seen once. The clonotype was recovered from a man aged 45-60 years in good health and CMV-seropositive. The specimen sequenced was PBMCs. The gene calls are TRBV6-1 and TRBJ2-1; 8 bases fit TRBD2. This CDR3 reads CASSDRLAGGPSSYNEQFF. DNA of the CDR3: TGTGCCAGCAGTGACCGACTGGCGGGGGGCCCTAGCTCCTACAATGAGCAGTTCTTC.